The 25 T cell receptor beta chains below all came from one sample that was sequenced in a study of T-cell reconstitution after alpha-beta-depleted transplantation in children. Library preparation (for TCRbeta) was performed with unique molecular identifiers. Via MiXCR, TCRdb re-called the PCR reads, giving one row per CDR3 protein. Here the sample spans 600,000 to 700,000 distinct CDR3 sequences, around 17% being singletons. Sequencing used PBMCs from the stem cell graft donor, obtained from the stem cell graft. The receptor set was obtained from a human donor who donated a stem cell graft to a child with acute myeloid leukemia.

The chain employs TRBV20-1 and TRBJ1-2, with a possible D match to TRBD1 (5 bases). Germline V gives CDR1 DFQATT, CDR2 SNEGSKA (reference sequence). The CDR3 spans 18 residues. Trimming took off 2 bases at V and 4 bases at J, with 26 bases between the two ends. CDR3: CSARLSRGAGVRSYGYTF. As DNA, the CDR3 is TGCAGTGCTAGATTGTCTCGTGGGGCTGGGGTTAGGAGCTATGGCTACACCTTC.

This clonotype has just a few counts. The rearrangement uses TRBV20-1 and TRBJ1-2; D is possibly TRBD1 (6 bases). Trimming left V 0 bases short and J 3 bases short, with 11 bases between. The CDR3 length is 14 residues. Germline-derived CDR1 and CDR2 are DFQATT and SNEGSKA (reference sequence). The CDR3 region is CSARDQGRDYGYTF. The CDR3, as DNA: TGCAGTGCTAGAGATCAGGGGAGGGACTATGGCTACACCTTC.

The rearrangement links TRBV6-5 to TRBJ2-2; a weak D match, TRBD1 (6 bases). The length of the CDR3 is 16 residues. Per the germline V gene, CDR1 is MNHEY and CDR2 is SVGAGI. Deletions cut 3 bases from V and 4 bases from J, with 15 bases between. CDR3: CASSYSTGRRTGELFF. The DNA of the CDR3 is TGTGCCAGCAGTTATTCCACAGGGCGTCGCACCGGGGAGCTGTTTTTT.

As for this clonotype: A much larger clone differs by one base, so this may be a read error. The V gene is TRBV20-1, the J gene TRBJ1-5, with D tentatively TRBD1 (5 bases). V was clipped by 1 base and J by 6 bases, with 16 bases between them. Germline lookup yields CDR1 DFQATT and CDR2 SNEGSKA (reference sequence). The CDR3 consists of 15 residues. CDR3 sequence: CSARVGGSVGQPQHF. The CDR3 coding sequence is TGCAGTGCTAGAGTGGGGGGGAGCGTCGGTCAGCCCCAGCATTTT.

This clonotype was seen repeatedly, ten times or more. CDR3 coding DNA: TGTGCCATCAGTGATTCCGGGCCCAAAGAGACCCAGTACTTC. The encoded protein is CAISDSGPKETQYF. The rearrangement links TRBV10-3 to TRBJ2-5; D is ambiguous. The V and J ends lost 3 bases and 3 bases respectively, with 11 bases between them. This CDR3 is 14 amino acids long. CDR1 and CDR2 (germline): ENHRY, SYGVKD.

This chain joins TRBV20-1 and TRBJ2-7, with D maybe TRBD1 (6 bases). The CDR3 consists of 14 residues. Germline V gives CDR1 DFQATT, CDR2 SNEGSKA (reference sequence). CDR3 residues: CSAKDRRSFYDQYV. The CDR3, as DNA: TGCAGTGCTAAAGACAGGCGTTCTTTCTACGATCAGTACGTC.

This chain connects TRBV3-1 to TRBJ2-7; D gene unclear. Looked up from germline, CDR1 is LGHDT and CDR2 is YNNKEL (reference sequence). V lost 0 bases and J 4 bases, leaving 13 bases between the germline ends. This CDR3 comprises 15 residues. CDR3 in amino acids: CASSQDEHRAYEQYF. The CDR3, as DNA: TGTGCCAGCAGCCAAGACGAGCATAGGGCGTACGAGCAGTACTTC.

The sample holds many counts of this clonotype. This chain's CDR3 is CSARQGLSTDTQYF. CDR3 nucleotides: TGCAGTGCTCGACAGGGGTTAAGCACAGATACGCAGTATTTT. The chain joins TRBV20-1 to TRBJ2-3, with 8 bases identical to TRBD1. Germline CDR1 DFQATT, CDR2 SNEGSKA (reference sequence). After removal of 5 bases from V and 0 bases from J, the junction contained 4 bases not matched to a gene. The CDR3 is 14 residues long.

Ten or more counts support this clonotype. CDR3 residues: CSAGGGPSYEQYF. CDR3 in DNA: TGCAGTGCTGGCGGGGGGCCCAGCTACGAGCAGTACTTC. This sequence joins TRBV20-1 and TRBJ2-7, with 8 bases matching TRBD2. The V gene's germline CDR1 is DFQATT and CDR2 SNEGSKA (reference sequence). The CDR3 length is 13 residues. Germline trimming cut 5 bases from V and 3 bases from J; bases unmatched to any gene: 6.

This clonotype was detected ten times or more. This chain joins TRBV29-1 and TRBJ1-1; perhaps TRBD1 as D (5 bases). Trimming removed 3 bases at V and 0 bases at J, with 14 bases between. The CDR3 consists of 15 residues. From germline, CDR1 is SQVTM and CDR2 ANQGSEA. The CDR3 DNA reads as TGCAGCGTTGACGCAGGGTGGGCAATGAACACTGAAGCTTTCTTT. Encoded protein: CSVDAGWAMNTEAFF. Variable domain in full (rest from reference TRBV29-1 and TRBJ1-1): SAVISQKPSRDICQRGTSLTIQCQVDSQVTMMFWYRQQPGQSLTLIATANQGSEATYESGFVIDKFPISRPNLTFSTLTVSNMSPEDSSIYLCSVDAGWAMNTEAFFGQGTRLTVV.

The genes are TRBV15 and TRBJ2-3; 7 nucleotides align to TRBD1. Losses at the gene ends were 8 bases for V and 2 bases for J; bases not matched to a gene: 4. This CDR3 comprises 13 residues. Per germline, CDR1 LNHNV and CDR2 YYDKDF (reference sequence). Here the CDR3 reads CATRDRTTDTQYF. CDR3 DNA: TGTGCCACCCGGGACAGAACCACAGATACGCAGTATTTT. Looking up the rest from reference TRBV15 and TRBJ2-3 gives the full variable domain: DAMVIQNPRYQVTQFGKPVTLSCSQTLNHNVMYWYQQKSSQAPKLLFHYYDKDFNNEADTPDNFQSRRPNTSFCFLDIRSPGLGDTAMYLCATRDRTTDTQYFGPGTRLTVL.

The V and J genes are TRBV20-1 and TRBJ2-6; unclear D gene. Germline V gene data show CDR1 as DFQATT and CDR2 as SNEGSKA (reference sequence). There are 15 residues in the CDR3. The V end was cut by 3 bases, the J end by 0 bases, with 9 bases between. The CDR3 here is CSARGLSSGANVLTF. The CDR3 coding sequence is TGCAGTGCTAGGGGGTTGAGCTCTGGGGCCAACGTCCTGACTTTC.

This clonotype was seen ten or more times. J is TRBJ2-1 and V is TRBV20-1, with TRBD2 matching over 11 bases. This CDR3 region has 13 residues. Trimming took 6 bases from V and 8 from J; bases not matched to a gene: 6. Germline CDR1 is DFQATT and CDR2 is SNEGSKA (reference sequence). This chain's CDR3 is CSALAGGPHEQFF. The DNA of the CDR3 is TGCAGTGCGTTAGCGGGGGGGCCGCATGAGCAGTTCTTC.

This clonotype was counted ten times or more. The CDR3 DNA reads as TGTGCCAGCAGTTTATCGCGGAGGAACTATGGCTACACCTTC. Its translation is CASSLSRRNYGYTF. This chain uses TRBV27 with TRBJ1-2; D gene unclear. Germline CDR1 is MNHEY and CDR2 is SMNVEV (reference sequence). CDR3 length: 14 residues. With 0 bases removed from V and 2 bases from J, the gap between germline ends came to 7 bases.

Ten or more counts support this clonotype. The chain employs TRBV10-3 and TRBJ2-5; D possibly uses TRBD1 or TRBD2 (5 bases each). V lost 3 bases and J lost 4, with 6 bases in between. Germline loops: CDR1 ENHRY, CDR2 SYGVKD. This CDR3 is 12 amino acids long. CDR3 protein: CAISEGTETQYF. DNA for the CDR3: TGTGCCATCAGTGAAGGGACAGAGACCCAGTACTTC.

This clonotype was counted at least ten times. This chain connects TRBV25-1 to TRBJ2-7; tentative D call: TRBD1 (5 bases). Deletions cut 5 bases from V and 3 bases from J, with 11 bases between. The germline CDR1 and CDR2 sequences are MGHDK and SYGVNS. This CDR3 spans 13 amino acids. The CDR3, as DNA: TGTGCCAGCAGTAGTCGACAGTTCTACGAGCAGTACTTC. Protein sequence: CASSSRQFYEQYF.

The chain joins TRBV5-6 to TRBJ2-4, with a tentative D call TRBD1 (6 bases). Deletions cut 4 bases from V and 9 bases from J, with 17 bases between. Germline V CDR1 and CDR2: SGHDT, YYEEEE. The length of the CDR3 is 14 residues. In nucleotides, the CDR3 is TGTGCCAGCAGCGCGATGGGGGCGGTAGGCATTCAGTACTTC. Translating gives CASSAMGAVGIQYF.

The J gene is TRBJ1-5, the V gene TRBV7-9; D ambiguous. The CDR3 consists of 12 residues. Germline V CDR1 and CDR2: SEHNR, FQNEAQ (reference sequence). The V end was cut by 4 bases, the J end by 4 bases, with 5 bases between. This chain's CDR3 is CASSWPNQPQHF. CDR3 bases: TGTGCCAGCAGCTGGCCAAATCAGCCCCAGCATTTT.

This clonotype was seen a single time. The gene calls are TRBV6-2 or TRBV6-3 and TRBJ2-5; 7 bases line up with TRBD2. From germline, CDR1 is MNHEY and CDR2 SVGEGT. V was pared by 4 bases and J by 0 bases, with 14 bases of the junction left unmatched. The CDR3 covers 18 residues. The CDR3 region has the DNA TGTGCCAGCAGTTTCCCCCGCGGGAGACCCTTTGACCAAGAGACCCAGTACTTC. Translated, it gives CASSFPRGRPFDQETQYF.

The chain recombines TRBV4-2 with TRBJ1-1; D uncertain. V was shortened by 4 bases and J by 6 bases, with 12 bases between the two germline ends. Per the germline V gene, CDR1 is LGHNA and CDR2 is YNFKEQ. This CDR3 has 13 residues. The CDR3 spells CASSLRWRAEAFF. Written as DNA, the CDR3 is TGTGCCAGCAGCCTCCGATGGCGGGCTGAAGCTTTCTTT.

This clonotype has a handful of counts. CDR3 sequence: CSVSQLAAYNEQFF. The CDR3, as DNA: TGCAGCGTCTCCCAACTAGCGGCCTACAATGAGCAGTTCTTC. The V call is TRBV29-1, the J call TRBJ2-1; 8 nucleotides align to TRBD2. This CDR3 comprises 14 residues. Germline CDR1 is SQVTM and CDR2 is ANQGSEA. V dropped 6 bases and J dropped 2; count of bases not matched to a gene: 6.

There are a few counts of this clonotype. The chain has TRBV5-1 and TRBJ2-3; TRBD1 matches at 9 bases. Trimming at V came to 0 bases and at J to 2 bases, leaving 4 bases not matched to a gene. CDR1 and CDR2 (germline): SGHRS, YFSETQ. The CDR3 length is 16 residues. The CDR3 region has the DNA TGCGCCAGCAGCTTGGGGACAGGGGCCATCACAGATACGCAGTATTTT. The encoded protein is CASSLGTGAITDTQYF.

The sample holds many counts of this clonotype. The chain uses TRBV7-2 and TRBJ1-6; D gene unclear. Germline CDR1 and CDR2: SGHTA and FQGNSA. This CDR3 is built from 16 residues. V was cut by 5 bases and J by 6 bases, with 17 bases left in between. CDR3 in amino acids: CASSPHGGPINSPLHF. DNA for the CDR3: TGTGCCAGCAGCCCCCACGGAGGGCCGATTAATTCACCCCTCCACTTT.

This clonotype has more than one count but fewer than ten. V and J are TRBV20-1 and TRBJ1-4, with D maybe TRBD1 (6 bases). The CDR3 is made up of 13 amino acids. With 1 base removed from V and 5 bases from J, the gap between germline ends came to 8 bases. Germline V CDR1 and CDR2: DFQATT, SNEGSKA (reference sequence). CDR3 DNA: TGCAGTGCTAGAGGGACAGTGAATGAAAAACTGTTTTTT. It encodes CSARGTVNEKLFF.

The J gene is TRBJ2-1, the V gene TRBV7-2; a possible D gene is TRBD2 (6 bases). V lost 5 bases to trimming and J lost 9 bases, with 20 bases between them. The CDR3 runs to 15 residues. Germline V lookup: CDR1 SGHTA, CDR2 FQGNSA. CDR3 in DNA: TGTGCCAGCAGCAGGGGACTCCTCTCCTCGGGTGAGCAGTTCTTC. Protein product: CASSRGLLSSGEQFF.